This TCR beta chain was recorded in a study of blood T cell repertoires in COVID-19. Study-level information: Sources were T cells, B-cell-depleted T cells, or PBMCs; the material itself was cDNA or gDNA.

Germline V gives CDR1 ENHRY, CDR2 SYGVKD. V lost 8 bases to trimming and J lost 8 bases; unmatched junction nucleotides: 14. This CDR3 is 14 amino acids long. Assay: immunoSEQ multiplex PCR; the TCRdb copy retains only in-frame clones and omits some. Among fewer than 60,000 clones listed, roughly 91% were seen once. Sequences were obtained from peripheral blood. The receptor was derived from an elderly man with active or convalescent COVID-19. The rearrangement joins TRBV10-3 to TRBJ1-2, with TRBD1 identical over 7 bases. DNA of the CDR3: TGTGCCATCCAACCTGGACAGGCCCGCGGCGGCTACACCTTC. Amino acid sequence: CAIQPGQARGGYTF.